Listed here is a single T cell receptor beta chain. It has no known antigen specificity. No much larger clone is present one base from it, and per-base qualities are unavailable. This sample stems from a study of blood T cells in healthy people across ages (dated by TCRdb to 2014 to 2015). About the full investigation: In model experiments, template switching captured about one uniquely barcoded TCR beta cDNA molecule for every two T cells. The study measured age-related changes in TCR beta repertoire diversity using deep sequencing normalized with unique cDNA molecular identifiers. The donors were split into four age groups: young (average around 17 years), middle-aged (roughly 42), aged (62) and long-lived (approximately 80). To avoid experimental bias, donors of different ages were distributed randomly across sequencing lanes. For two donors (one aged 18 to 30 and one aged 80 or older), the study analyzed two additional independent replicas of 1 million unique cDNA reads from the same blood draw. Points the paper makes about the study in general: Estimates of total diversity based on one million sequenced T cells were considered lower bounds and underestimates. Because donor CMV infection status was unknown, age-related changes in expanded clonotypes were potentially confounded. Bulk unsorted PBMC profiling prevented conclusive comparison of naive and antigen-experienced compartments. As age increased, observed TCR beta diversity per million T cells dropped in a roughly linear way, and a significant reduction was already evident by age 40. There was a strong correlation between observed TCR beta diversity and the percentage of naive T cells measured by flow cytometry. Compared with the aged group, the long-lived group had more naive CD4+ T cells, fewer expanded clones and increased TCR diversity, a pattern suggesting age selection.

Receptor libraries were prepared by 5' RACE. Sequencing instrument: Illumina HiSeq 2500. A second PCR of about 6 to 11 cycles was run with a J-beta primer mix and a sample-barcoded 5' primer. Each TCR beta cDNA molecule received a unique molecular identifier from a template-switch 5' adaptor carrying 12 random nucleotides. Each sample yielded at least 2.5 million CDR3-containing paired-end reads. First-strand cDNA was synthesized from all RNA with the Mint cDNA synthesis kit, primed by a TRBC-specific oligonucleotide. Following uracil-DNA glycosylase treatment, a first 18-cycle PCR with universal primers M1SS and BC2_uni_R was performed on all cDNA. In the paper's pipeline: Each sample was normalized by randomly selecting 1 million high-quality reads, each carrying a distinct molecular identifier. Instead of being binned into consensus sequences, reads that shared molecular identifiers were thrown out. MiTCR, run with a Q25 quality threshold and the strictest error-elimination algorithm, handled CDR3 identification, clonotype clustering and error correction. A nonparametric unseen species model with Euler transformation was used to estimate lower-bound total TCR beta diversity. TCRdb reprocessing: public reads trimmed at Q25 with fastp, clones called with MiXCR, in-frame beta chains kept. Duplicate CDR3 protein sequences are folded into a single record with the most common DNA and genes. The V and J calls were determined by TCRdb, not by the authors. The sample table holds some 550,000 distinct CDR3 sequences, of which 40% to 50% were seen once. The ten largest clones capture about 26% of the sample.

The CDR3 has 13 amino acids, counting the end cysteine and phenylalanine. Only the CDR3 DNA stays, 39 bases, in frame from base 1. V lost 5 bases and J lost 2 bases; the stretch between them is 10 bases long. From the germline V gene, CDR1 is SGHTA and CDR2 is FQGNSA. Systemically healthy Caucasian individuals from Russia, some 40 in total and aged about 6 to 95 years, were included as donors. Each donor gave about 11 milliliters of peripheral blood, drawn into EDTA-treated Vacutainer tubes. Ficoll-Paque density-gradient centrifugation was used to isolate PBMCs, with at least 6.5 million per sample. Trizol reagent was used to extract total RNA from PBMCs, with at least 6 micrograms per sample. Naive CD45RAhigh/CD27high T cell percentages were measured by flow cytometry on a PBMC aliquot from every donor.

This sequence uses TRBV7-2 and TRBJ2-7; TRBD1 might be the D gene, on 6 matching bases. The specimen sequenced was blood. The sequence came from a man older than 75 in good health. CDR3 reads: CASSQWDTYEQYF. The nucleotide sequence reads TGTGCCAGCAGCCAATGGGACACCTACGAGCAGTACTTC.